The 6 T cell receptor beta chains below come from one sample, sequenced in a study of CD8 T cells in Susac syndrome. Roughly 0.45 to 1 ug RNA was reverse transcribed with random hexamers. TCRdb passed the immunoSEQ multiplex PCR reads through MiXCR, listing each CDR3 protein once. The data contain about 66,000 distinct CDR3 sequences, 94% of them seen just once; the ten biggest clones take up 0.56%. Sequencing was carried out using CD8+ T cells from PBMCs. The receptors stem from a human donor with multiple sclerosis.

V and J are TRBV5-4 and TRBJ2-7; D is possibly TRBD2 (6 bases). The CDR3 runs to 13 residues. The germline V gene encodes CDR1 SGHNT and CDR2 YYREEE (reference sequence). Between the trimmed V and J ends, which lost 0 bases and 6 bases, there was a span of 10 bases. The CDR3 coding sequence is TGTGCCAGCAGCTTGGGTAGGGAGGCCGAGCAGTACTTC. It specifies CASSLGREAEQYF.

The V call is TRBV12-3 or TRBV12-4, the J call TRBJ2-2; 15 positions agree with TRBD2. Losses at the gene ends were 6 bases for V and 2 bases for J; bases not matched to a gene: 4. The CDR3 spans 17 residues. Here the CDR3 reads CASRVGLAGGNTGELFF. DNA for the CDR3: TGTGCCAGCAGGGTGGGACTAGCGGGAGGTAACACCGGGGAGCTGTTTTTT.

This clonotype has a single count. The rearrangement joins TRBV5-1 to TRBJ2-7; 9 bases are shared with TRBD1. The CDR3 sequence is 15 residues long. Germline CDR1 SGHRS, CDR2 YFSETQ. J gave up 2 bases and V 4 bases, and 7 bases lay outside the gene matches. The CDR3 DNA sequence: TGCGCCAGCAGCCCCGGACAGGGGATCGCCTACGAGCAGTACTTC. It is translated as CASSPGQGIAYEQYF.

The CDR3, as DNA: TGTGCCAGCGCCGGACGGATAGATACGCAGTATTTT. Its protein is CASAGRIDTQYF. The chain combines TRBV7-2 with TRBJ2-3; D is undetermined. Per germline, CDR1 SGHTA and CDR2 FQGNSA. This CDR3 has 12 residues. V was cut by 8 bases and J by 5 bases, with 11 bases left in between.

The chain couples TRBV7-3 to TRBJ1-1; D is uncertain. Per germline, CDR1 SGHTA and CDR2 FQGTGA. CDR3 size: 14 residues. Between the trimmed V and J ends, which lost 5 bases and 3 bases, there was a span of 13 bases. DNA of the CDR3: TGTGCCAGCAGCCCAGGAGGCGGGGACACTGAAGCTTTCTTT. Residues: CASSPGGGDTEAFF.

The gene calls are TRBV13 and TRBJ1-3; 11 bases agree with TRBD1. Germline V gene data show CDR1 as PRHDT and CDR2 as FYEKMQ (reference sequence). CDR3 size: 15 residues. The V gene end was trimmed by 5 bases and the J gene end by 4 bases; junction bases not matched to a gene: 4. CDR3 in DNA: TGTGCCAGCAGCCCGGACAGGGGGCTAGGAAACACCATATATTTT. Translation: CASSPDRGLGNTIYF.